This is a list of T cell receptor beta chains from one sample in a study of blood T cell repertoires in COVID-19. Some clones are missing from TCRdb's copy, which holds only in-frame ones; the method was immunoSEQ multiplex PCR. The sample includes a few hundred thousand clones, approximately 85% of them seen just once. The sequenced material came from peripheral blood. The source of these receptors is a human donor with COVID-19, enrolled during active disease. The donor label of this sample is uncertain. CDR3s include the opening cysteine and the closing phenylalanine or tryptophan. A D gene is named only where the DNA matches it firmly. Rows may omit the clone size; those that give it use once, few, many or a size class.

v_gene	d_gene	j_gene	abundance	CDR3aa	CDR3nt
TRBV3-1/TRBV3-2	TRBD1	TRBJ2-5	-	CASSYRQGGFETQYF	TGTGCCAGCAGCTACAGACAGGGGGGATTCGAGACCCAGTACTTC
TRBV12-3/TRBV12-4	-	TRBJ1-2	-	CASSFRRLLGYTF	TGTGCCAGCAGTTTTCGCCGTTTACTTGGCTACACCTTC
TRBV28	TRBD2	TRBJ2-3	-	CASSSWTSGPTDTQYF	TGTGCCAGCAGTTCCTGGACTAGCGGGCCCACAGATACGCAGTATTTT
TRBV27	-	TRBJ2-5	few	CASSQGKVETQYF	TGTGCCAGCAGTCAGGGAAAGGTGGAGACCCAGTACTTC
TRBV28	TRBD2	TRBJ2-1	once	CAGGGRVHNEQFF	TGTGCCGGCGGCGGGAGGGTCCACAATGAGCAGTTCTTC
TRBV28	-	TRBJ2-1	-	CASTNYNEQFF	TGTGCCAGCACCAACTACAATGAGCAGTTCTTC
TRBV27	-	TRBJ1-1	-	CASREDSLAEAFF	TGTGCCAGCAGAGAGGACAGTCTTGCTGAAGCTTTCTTT
TRBV5-6	-	TRBJ2-1	-	CASSPRQISGNEQFF	TGTGCCAGCAGCCCGAGACAGATTTCGGGCAATGAGCAGTTCTTC
TRBV2	TRBD1	TRBJ1-1	-	CASSQTGATNTEAFF	TGTGCCAGCAGCCAAACAGGGGCCACGAACACTGAAGCTTTCTTT
TRBV11-2	TRBD2	TRBJ2-1	-	CASSSGGQINEQFF	TGTGCCAGCAGCTCGGGGGGGCAGATCAATGAGCAGTTCTTC
TRBV5-4	-	TRBJ2-7	-	CASSLELAAYEQYF	TGTGCCAGCAGCTTGGAGTTAGCGGCCTACGAGCAGTACTTC
TRBV19	TRBD1	TRBJ1-2	-	CASSPTTGVLKGYTF	TGTGCCAGTAGTCCGACAACAGGGGTTCTAAAAGGCTACACCTTC
TRBV30	TRBD2	TRBJ2-3	-	CAWSVGTSGRNTQYF	TGTGCCTGGAGTGTCGGGACTAGCGGGAGAAATACGCAGTATTTT
TRBV9	-	TRBJ1-1	once	CASSVGHVNTEAFF	TGTGCCAGCAGCGTAGGACACGTGAACACTGAAGCTTTCTTT
TRBV21-1	-	TRBJ1-1	-	CASSKGSSGSNMNTEAFF	TGTGCCAGCAGCAAAGGGAGTTCAGGGTCTAATATGAACACTGAAGCTTTCTTT
TRBV15	-	TRBJ2-2	-	CATSRAPAASRNTGELFF	TGTGCCACCAGCAGAGCCCCAGCGGCTTCCCGAAACACCGGGGAGCTGTTTTTT
TRBV30	TRBD1	TRBJ1-5	-	CAWRPPGQGYNQPQHF	TGTGCCTGGAGACCTCCGGGACAGGGTTACAATCAGCCCCAGCATTTT
TRBV5-8	-	TRBJ2-2	-	CASSLGLYTGELFF	TGTGCCAGCAGCTTGGGACTCTACACCGGGGAGCTGTTTTTT
TRBV10-1	-	TRBJ2-7	few	CASRREVDNLSYEQYF	TGCGCCAGCAGAAGAGAAGTGGACAACCTCTCCTACGAGCAGTACTTC
TRBV19	-	TRBJ1-4	many	CASSPTSEKLFF	TGTGCCAGTAGCCCCACGAGTGAAAAACTGTTTTTT
TRBV19	TRBD1	TRBJ1-1	few	CASSARDRDTEAFF	TGTGCCAGTAGTGCCCGGGACAGGGACACTGAAGCTTTCTTT
TRBV29-1	TRBD2	TRBJ2-7	few	CSATSGSSYEQYF	TGCAGCGCCACTAGCGGGAGTTCCTACGAGCAGTACTTC
TRBV6-6	TRBD1	TRBJ2-5	-	CASSPGGETQYF	TGTGCCAGCAGCCCAGGGGGAGAGACCCAGTACTTC
TRBV11-3	-	TRBJ2-5	-	CASSQGPSQETQYF	TGTGCCAGCAGCCAGGGGCCCTCTCAAGAGACCCAGTACTTC
TRBV19	-	TRBJ1-5	-	CASWQGMGNQPQHF	TGTGCCAGTTGGCAGGGAATGGGAAATCAGCCCCAGCATTTT
TRBV6-5	TRBD1	TRBJ1-2	-	CASRVPGQGLYGYTF	TGTGCCAGCAGGGTACCGGGACAGGGGCTCTATGGCTACACCTTC
TRBV7-3	-	TRBJ1-1	-	CASSLGQGEAFF	TGTGCCAGCAGCTTAGGTCAGGGAGAAGCTTTCTTT
TRBV3-1/TRBV3-2	-	TRBJ1-4	-	CASSQVSGTTNEKLFF	TGTGCCAGCAGCCAAGTGTCAGGCACAACTAATGAAAAACTGTTTTTT
TRBV2	-	TRBJ2-7	-	CASTGRESVYEQYF	TGTGCCAGCACTGGTCGGGAGAGCGTGTACGAGCAGTACTTC
TRBV5-1	-	TRBJ1-2	-	CASSLEGDNYGYTF	TGCGCCAGCAGCTTGGAGGGGGATAACTATGGCTACACCTTC
TRBV24-1	TRBD1	TRBJ2-2	few	CATSGDRGYTGELFF	TGTGCCACCAGTGGGGACAGGGGATACACCGGGGAGCTGTTTTTT
TRBV19	-	TRBJ2-3	-	CASSIGGGRGSDTQYF	TGTGCCAGTAGTATCGGCGGGGGCAGGGGCTCGGATACGCAGTATTTT
TRBV18	TRBD1	TRBJ2-7	few	CASSPYGTGGTIEQYF	TGTGCCAGCTCACCATATGGGACAGGGGGTACGATCGAGCAGTACTTC
TRBV6-2/TRBV6-3	-	TRBJ1-5	-	CASSSLSPQHF	TGTGCCAGCAGTTCCTTGTCGCCCCAGCATTTT
TRBV29-1	-	TRBJ2-7	-	CSALLYLGAYEQYF	TGCAGCGCTCTCCTCTACCTAGGGGCCTACGAGCAGTACTTC
TRBV7-9	TRBD1	TRBJ1-3	-	CASSLPPYWTGSGNTIYF	TGTGCCAGCAGCTTACCCCCTTATTGGACAGGGAGTGGAAACACCATATATTTT
TRBV3-1/TRBV3-2	TRBD2	TRBJ2-5	-	CASSPLAGGEGETQYF	TGTGCCAGCAGCCCCTTAGCGGGAGGAGAAGGGGAGACCCAGTACTTC
TRBV7-3	TRBD2	TRBJ2-7	-	CASSLAGGESYEQYF	TGTGCCAGCAGCCTAGCGGGAGGAGAATCCTACGAGCAGTACTTC
TRBV28	-	TRBJ1-1	few	CASSLPSAGRGVVAEAFF	TGTGCCAGCAGTTTACCATCTGCGGGGAGGGGCGTGGTGGCTGAAGCTTTCTTT
TRBV5-1	-	TRBJ1-1	-	CASSLRSGNTEAFF	TGCGCCAGCAGCTTGCGGTCCGGGAACACTGAAGCTTTCTTT
TRBV28	-	TRBJ2-5	-	CASSSPQGLQETQYF	TGTGCCAGCAGTTCTCCACAGGGCCTCCAAGAGACCCAGTACTTC
TRBV19	-	TRBJ2-1	-	CASSIGRSSYNEQFF	TGTGCCAGTAGTATAGGGAGAAGCTCCTACAATGAGCAGTTCTTC
TRBV27	-	TRBJ2-2	-	CASSSPGRARGAFGGELFF	TGTGCCAGCAGTTCACCGGGTCGAGCCAGGGGGGCATTTGGAGGGGAGCTGTTTTTT
TRBV5-4	-	TRBJ2-2	once	CASSSYLSSVGELFF	TGTGCCAGCAGCTCTTATCTTAGCTCCGTCGGGGAGCTGTTTTTT
TRBV6-5	-	TRBJ2-1	few	CASRPKGPRGEQFF	TGTGCCAGCAGACCAAAAGGGCCCAGGGGTGAGCAGTTCTTC
TRBV19	TRBD1	TRBJ1-2	-	CASSADRRYGYTF	TGTGCCAGTAGTGCGGACAGGCGTTATGGCTACACCTTC
TRBV14	-	TRBJ2-7	-	CASSQTGYEQYF	TGTGCCAGCAGCCAAACGGGCTACGAGCAGTACTTC
TRBV27	TRBD1	TRBJ1-4	-	CASSSLTGTGVEKLFF	TGTGCCAGCAGTAGTCTCACCGGGACAGGGGTCGAAAAACTGTTTTTT